This T cell receptor (beta chain) emerged from a study of T cell repertoires in cytomegalovirus infection. Germline assignment: CDR1 SGHRS and CDR2 YFSETQ. Trimming cost V 0 bases and J 11 bases, with 15 bases left between them. The CDR3 has 14 amino acids. This clonotype was seen many times. TCRdb called the reads again in MiXCR, with one record for every CDR3 protein. The table records around 530,000 distinct CDR3 sequences, approximately 15% of them present only once. The sequence derives from a human donor in good health (CMV status not recorded). Some clones in this sample may be carry-over from other donors' samples. The chain has TRBV5-1 and TRBJ1-5, with D perhaps matching TRBD1 (5 bases). The specimen sequenced was CD8+ T cells from PBMCs. CDR3 sequence reads: CASSLGQLILAQHF. DNA of the CDR3: TGCGCCAGCAGCTTGGGACAGCTTATCTTGGCCCAGCATTTT.